This T cell receptor (beta chain) emerged from a study of early T cells in non-severe SARS-CoV-2 infection. The J segment lost 1 base and the V segment lost 5 bases, leaving 4 bases of the junction unmatched. There are 15 residues in the CDR3. Germline V lookup: CDR1 SGHRS, CDR2 YFSETQ. This clonotype was seen a few times. Individual cDNA molecules received unique molecular identifiers. MiXCR was run by TCRdb on the 5' RACE reads, yielding one entry per CDR3 protein. The table lists roughly 60,000 distinct CDR3 sequences, 10% to 15% of them singletons. This TCR was recovered from an adult who was a healthcare worker with PCR-confirmed SARS-CoV-2 infection or an uninfected control (not recorded which). This sequence joins TRBV5-1 and TRBJ2-1, with 9 nucleotides matching TRBD1. The sequenced material came from whole blood. DNA of the CDR3: TGCGCCAGCAGGGCCGGGACAGGGTCCTACAATGAGCAGTTCTTC. Protein sequence: CASRAGTGSYNEQFF.